The source of this T cell receptor beta chain is a study of blood T cell repertoires in COVID-19. On the study more broadly: COVID-19 samples collected from the United States, Italy and Spain covered acute and convalescent phases. PBMCs, B-cell-depleted T cells, or T cells provided the cDNA or gDNA that made up the material.

Per the original methods: Estimated nucleated cell counts came from reference gene primer amplification. Sequenced by immunoSEQ multiplex PCR; TCRdb stores in-frame clones only, minus some. V, J and clone size are those of that table, while D and trimming were read from the DNA. The data contain roughly 97,000 clones, around 87% of them singletons. This clone came up a few times. This clonotype was obtained from a human donor in a cohort sampled during active COVID-19. The sequencing sample was made of peripheral blood.

In DNA, the CDR3 is TGTGCCAGCTTCCGGGACAGGGGGTTAAGCACTGAAGCTTTCTTT. It codes for CASFRDRGLSTEAFF. This rearrangement joins TRBV2 to TRBJ1-1; 11 bases agree with TRBD1. V gave up 8 bases and J gave up 4 bases; unmatched junction bases: 9. CDR3 length equals 15 residues. The germline CDR1 and CDR2 sequences are SNHLY and FYNNEI. Full variable domain (outside the CDR3, taken from reference TRBV2 and TRBJ1-1): EPEVTQTPSHQVTQMGQEVILRCVPISNHLYFYWYRQILGQKVEFLVSFYNNEISEKSEIFDDQFSVERPDGSNFTLKIRSTKLEDSAMYFCASFRDRGLSTEAFFGQGTRLTVV.